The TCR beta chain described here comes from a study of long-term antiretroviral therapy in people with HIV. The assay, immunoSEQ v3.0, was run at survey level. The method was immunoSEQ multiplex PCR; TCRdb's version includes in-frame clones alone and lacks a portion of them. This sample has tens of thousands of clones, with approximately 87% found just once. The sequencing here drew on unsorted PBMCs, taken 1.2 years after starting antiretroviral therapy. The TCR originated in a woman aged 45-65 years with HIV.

The CDR3: CAIRSGEDTEAFF. In nucleotides, the CDR3 is TGTGCCATCAGGTCCGGGGAAGACACTGAAGCTTTCTTT. The chain combines TRBV10-3 with TRBJ1-1, with no clear D. Germline V gene lookup returns CDR1 ENHRY and CDR2 SYGVKD. The CDR3 totals 13 residues. Trimming shortened V by 6 bases and J by 3 bases, and 11 bases separated the two germline ends.